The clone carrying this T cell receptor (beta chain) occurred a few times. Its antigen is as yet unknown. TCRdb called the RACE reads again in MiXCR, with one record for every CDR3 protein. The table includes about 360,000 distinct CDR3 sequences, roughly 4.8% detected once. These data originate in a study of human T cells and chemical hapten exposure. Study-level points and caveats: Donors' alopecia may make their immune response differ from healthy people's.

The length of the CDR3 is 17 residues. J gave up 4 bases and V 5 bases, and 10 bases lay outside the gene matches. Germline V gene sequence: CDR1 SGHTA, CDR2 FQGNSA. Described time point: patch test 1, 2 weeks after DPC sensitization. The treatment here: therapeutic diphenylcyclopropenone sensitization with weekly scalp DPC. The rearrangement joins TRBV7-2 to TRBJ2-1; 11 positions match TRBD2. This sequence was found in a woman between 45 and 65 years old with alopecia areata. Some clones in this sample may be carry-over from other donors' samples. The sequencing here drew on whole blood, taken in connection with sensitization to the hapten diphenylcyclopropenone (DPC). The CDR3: CASSPTTGTSGYNEQFF. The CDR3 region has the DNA TGTGCCAGCAGCCCCACGACCGGGACTAGCGGTTACAATGAGCAGTTCTTC.